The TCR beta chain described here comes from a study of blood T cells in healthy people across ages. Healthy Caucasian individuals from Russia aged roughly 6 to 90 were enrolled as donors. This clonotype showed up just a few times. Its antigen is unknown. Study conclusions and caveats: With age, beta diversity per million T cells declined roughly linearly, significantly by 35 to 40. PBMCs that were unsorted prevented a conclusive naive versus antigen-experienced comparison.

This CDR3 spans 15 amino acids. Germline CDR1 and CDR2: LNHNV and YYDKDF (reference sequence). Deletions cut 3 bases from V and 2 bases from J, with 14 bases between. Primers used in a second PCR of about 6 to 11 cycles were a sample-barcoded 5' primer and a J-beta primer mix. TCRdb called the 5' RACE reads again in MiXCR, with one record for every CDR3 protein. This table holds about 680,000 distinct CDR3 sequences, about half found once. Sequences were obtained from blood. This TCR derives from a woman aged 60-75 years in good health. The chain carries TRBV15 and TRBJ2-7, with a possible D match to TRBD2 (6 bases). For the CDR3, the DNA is TGTGCCACCAGCAGTAGCGGACGGACCACCTACGAGCAGTACTTC. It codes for CATSSSGRTTYEQYF.